This TCR beta chain stems from a study of blood T cells in healthy people across ages. Overall study findings and caveats: Comparison with aged donors showed that long-lived donors had more naive CD4+ cells and higher diversity. Donor CMV infection status was unknown, possibly confounding age-related changes in expanded clonotypes.

This clonotype was seen ten or more times. Its antigen is currently unknown. Whenever a sample was processed, at least 6 million PBMCs were isolated. Total RNA extracted from each sample amounted to at least 5.5 micrograms. The V gene lost 4 bases and the J gene lost 2 bases, with 12 bases spanning the gap. CDR1 SQVTM and CDR2 ANQGSEA come from the germline V gene. This CDR3 has 13 amino acids. Next came a second PCR, run for about 7 to 11 cycles, which used a sample-barcoded 5' primer along with a J-beta primer mix. Each CDR3 protein is one row after TCRdb ran MiXCR on the 5' RACE reads. The repertoire holds 1.5 million to 2 million distinct CDR3 sequences, around half seen once, with approximately 2.1% in the top ten.

The V gene is TRBV29-1, the J gene TRBJ2-7, with no clear D. Sequenced input: blood. This receptor was taken from a woman aged 40-49 years in good health. The CDR3 loop reads CSVAQRLTYEQYF. The CDR3, as DNA: TGCAGCGTTGCCCAGCGCCTTACCTACGAGCAGTACTTC.